One T cell receptor (beta chain) is described in this entry. This record belongs to a study of blood T cell repertoires in COVID-19. Study summary: Samples taken during acute and convalescent COVID-19 were collected in the United States, Italy and Spain.

Here immunoSEQ multiplex PCR was the method, and the copy in TCRdb shows in-frame clones only, minus some. The table includes some 80,000 clones, roughly 80% detected once. Per germline, CDR1 SGHRS and CDR2 YFSETQ. The CDR3 is 16 amino acids. Trimming took 4 bases from V and 1 from J, leaving 17 bases between them. The TCR sequence derives from a woman aged 65 to 85 with acute or convalescent COVID-19. The sequenced material came from peripheral blood. The chain employs TRBV5-1 and TRBJ2-5; maybe TRBD2 (6 bases). CDR3 residues: CASSRRESNTQETQYF. CDR3 nucleotide sequence: TGCGCCAGCAGCCGCCGGGAGTCTAATACCCAAGAGACCCAGTACTTC.